The present T cell receptor beta chain was sequenced within a study of T cells in Graves' hyperthyroidism and ophthalmopathy. Study-level findings and limits: Peripheral blood also featured most of the thyroid clonotypes expanded above 0.001. Using 13 V-J features, a model discriminated ophthalmopathy from stable hyperthyroidism. Ophthalmopathy, as predicted by the model, came a median 6.5 months after the prediction.

Clinical symptoms, serum thyroxine and TRAb, thyroid ultrasound and orbital computed tomography were used for the diagnoses. Many counts were recorded for this clonotype. Its matching antigen is unknown. Germline assignment: CDR1 SGHDT and CDR2 YYEEEE. V shed 0 bases and J shed 8 bases, with 14 bases lying between them. CDR3 length: 14 residues. Amplified TCR beta CDR3 regions came from RNA transcripts. The TCR CDR3 was amplified in a first-round RT-PCR using the HTBI primer set. TCRdb reprocessed the multiplex PCR reads with MiXCR, giving one entry per CDR3 protein. The sample contains 500,000 or so distinct CDR3 sequences, roughly 17% of which appear only once.

The sequenced sample consisted of blood. This receptor was obtained from a woman younger than 35 with Graves' ophthalmopathy. The chain carries TRBV5-6 and TRBJ1-2, with D possibly TRBD1 on 5 matching bases. The CDR3 sequence is CASSLGQNVKGYTF. The CDR3 bases are TGTGCCAGCAGCTTGGGACAGAACGTGAAGGGCTACACCTTC.